This T cell receptor (beta chain) was retrieved from a study of neurological immune-mediated disorders. Findings and limits, study-wide: Whereas HTLV-1-associated myelopathy showed the most TCR clonal expansion, multiple sclerosis showed the least, with levels below those of healthy controls.

V was pared by 1 base and J by 9 bases, with 7 bases between. The CDR3 totals 12 residues. Germline V gives CDR1 MNHEY, CDR2 SVGAGI. This clonotype was picked up many times. No antigen is known for it. TCRdb re-derived calls from the 5' RACE reads in MiXCR, one entry per CDR3 protein. Among roughly 70,000 distinct CDR3 sequences, roughly 4.5% were seen once, and the ten largest hold 2.2%. The chain carries TRBV6-5 and TRBJ2-1; no definite D call. The TCR originated in a woman aged 65 to 85 with multiple sclerosis. The sequenced sample consisted of PBMCs. The CDR3 is CASSYWGGEQFF. The CDR3 DNA is TGTGCCAGCAGTTACTGGGGTGGTGAGCAGTTCTTC.